Presented here are 5 T cell receptor beta chains from one specimen sequenced in a study of blood T cell repertoires in COVID-19. Sequenced by immunoSEQ multiplex PCR; TCRdb stores in-frame clones only, minus some. Found here are 40,000 to 50,000 clones, 80% to 90% of them singletons; the top ten hold 6.2%. What was sequenced was peripheral blood. The source of these receptors is a human donor in a cohort sampled during active COVID-19.

The V gene is TRBV2, the J gene TRBJ2-5, with 8 positions matching TRBD2. The V and J ends lost 3 bases and 5 bases, in that order; junction bases with no gene match: 5. Germline CDR1 and CDR2: SNHLY and FYNNEI. The CDR3 spans 14 residues. The CDR3 protein is CASSDGGAGETQYF. The CDR3 DNA reads as TGTGCCAGCAGTGACGGGGGGGCCGGGGAGACCCAGTACTTC.

As to this clone: An end of the junction does not agree with germline; a read error may underlie this. The rearrangement joins TRBV13 to TRBJ1-2, with 10 positions matching TRBD1. This CDR3 is built from 16 residues. In germline, CDR1 is PRHDT, CDR2 FYEKMQ (reference sequence). This CDR3 reads CASSLDVDRGNYGYTF. CDR3 coding DNA: TGTGCCAGCAGTTTAGATGTGGACAGGGGGAACTATGGCTACACCTTC.

This clone occurred a few times. The rearrangement links TRBV6-5 to TRBJ2-2, with 7 bases that match TRBD1. V was pared by 6 bases and J by 9 bases, with 13 bases of the junction left unmatched. The CDR3 length is 15 residues. Germline loops: CDR1 MNHEY, CDR2 SVGAGI. The CDR3 DNA is TGTGCCAGCAGCATCCGGGACAGCCTTCCCCGGGAGCTGTTTTTT. This encodes CASSIRDSLPRELFF.

V usage is TRBV7-2 and J usage is TRBJ1-2; D is perhaps TRBD1 (6 bases). Germline V gene lookup returns CDR1 SGHTA and CDR2 FQGNSA. V was cut by 5 bases and J by 10 bases, with 23 bases left in between. The length of the CDR3 is 15 residues. DNA of the CDR3: TGTGCCAGCAGCGCGGCACAGGGATCTATATTTGACTACACCTTC. Its protein is CASSAAQGSIFDYTF.

The rearrangement links TRBV7-2 to TRBJ2-1; D may be TRBD1 (5 bases). CDR1 is SGHTA, CDR2 FQGNSA, per germline. V dropped 5 bases and J dropped 10 bases, with 21 bases sitting between them. The CDR3 runs to 15 residues. DNA of the CDR3: TGTGCCAGCAGCCCCCGCAGGGCGCAGCCCGGAGAGCAGTTCTTC. Protein sequence: CASSPRRAQPGEQFF.